A selection of T cell receptor beta chains follows, all from one sample in a study of T cell changes during pregnancy in multiple sclerosis. Data came from immunoSEQ multiplex PCR; TCRdb stores just in-frame clones and leaves some out. The repertoire includes 100,000 or so clones, about nine tenths of them detected once, and around 0.76% sits in the top ten. The specimen was peripheral blood, collected in the second trimester of pregnancy. The receptors were sampled from a female donor in good health, enrolled as a control in a pregnancy study. Both conserved end residues are part of each CDR3. Each record gives: J gene, V gene, D gene, CDR3 length, clone size, CDR3 DNA, CDR3 protein. A D gene is named only where the DNA matches it firmly. The size entry is marked missing in some rows and otherwise reads once, few, many or a size class.

>TRBJ1-1|TRBV2|TRBD1|14|.
TGTGCCAGCAGTGACGGACAGGGGTTGACTGAAGCTTTCTTT
CASSDGQGLTEAFF
>TRBJ2-5|TRBV6-6|.|16|.
TGTGCCAGCATCAAGGGGGGGGGTAGCGTCCAAGAGACCCAGTACTTC
CASIKGGGSVQETQYF
>TRBJ2-3|TRBV6-1|.|14|.
TGTGCCAGCAGTGAGGGGCTATCCACAGATACGCAGTATTTT
CASSEGLSTDTQYF
>TRBJ1-5|TRBV18|.|14|.
TGTGCCAGCTCACCACCAACAGGGAATCAGCCCCAGCATTTT
CASSPPTGNQPQHF
>TRBJ1-2|TRBV6-5|TRBD1|13|.
TGTGCCTGTCGTACCGGGACAGGGGATGGCTACACCTTC
CACRTGTGDGYTF
>TRBJ1-4|TRBV4-1|TRBD1|16|.
TGCGCCAGCAGCCTGCCACAGGGGGCACGACATGAAAAACTGTTTTTT
CASSLPQGARHEKLFF
>TRBJ2-7|TRBV5-5|.|12|.
TGTGCCAGCAGCCCCGGACAGTACGAGCAGTACTTC
CASSPGQYEQYF
>TRBJ2-7|TRBV13|TRBD2|16|.
TGTGCCAGCAGCTTCAGGACTAGCGGGAGGGCTTGGGAGCAGTACTTC
CASSFRTSGRAWEQYF
>TRBJ2-5|TRBV5-6|TRBD2|15|.
TGTGCCAGCAGCTCCGAGCGGGGGTTCCAAGAGACCCAGTACTTC
CASSSERGFQETQYF
>TRBJ1-1|TRBV4-3|.|15|few
TGCGCCAGCAGCCAAGATACCAGGGCCGGCGCTGAAGCTTTCTTT
CASSQDTRAGAEAFF
>TRBJ1-3|TRBV6-5|TRBD1|14|once
TGTGCCAGCAGTGTGACAGGGACGGGAAACACCATATATTTT
CASSVTGTGNTIYF
>TRBJ2-1|TRBV15|.|14|.
TGTGCCACCGGGGCGGGGAGCTCCTACAATGAGCAGTTCTTC
CATGAGSSYNEQFF
>TRBJ1-1|TRBV7-9|TRBD1|16|.
TGTGCCAGCAGCTTAACGAGGGACAGGCTCGGCACTGAAGCTTTCTTT
CASSLTRDRLGTEAFF
>TRBJ1-2|TRBV5-4|.|16|.
TGTGCCAGCAGCTTGGCGGGCGGGGTGAGGGGCTATGGCTACACCTTC
CASSLAGGVRGYGYTF
>TRBJ1-6|TRBV9|.|16|few
TGTGCCAGCAGCGTAGACTCTAGCTCCTATAATTCACCCCTCCACTTT
CASSVDSSSYNSPLHF
>TRBJ2-6|TRBV6-5|.|15|few
TGTGCCAGCAGTTACGAGGAAGCTGGGGCCAACGTCCTGACTTTC
CASSYEEAGANVLTF
>TRBJ2-5|TRBV5-4|TRBD2|16|.
TGTGCCAGCAGCTCATCTAGCGGGGGGGCCTACGAGACCCAGTACTTC
CASSSSSGGAYETQYF
>TRBJ1-5|TRBV4-1|.|16|.
TGCGCCAGCAGCCAAGTTGATAGGGGGGGGGATCAGCCCCAGCATTTT
CASSQVDRGGDQPQHF
>TRBJ2-1|TRBV7-2|.|13|.
TGTGCCAGCAGCTTAGTCGTCCGGAATGAGCAGTTCTTC
CASSLVVRNEQFF
>TRBJ1-2|TRBV5-1|TRBD1|15|.
TGCGCCAGCAGCTTCACGGGACAGGGAAACTATGGCTACACCTTC
CASSFTGQGNYGYTF
>TRBJ2-7|TRBV4-3|.|15|.
TGCGCCAGCAGCCTTACGCCCCGGGGTTACTACGAGCAGTACTTC
CASSLTPRGYYEQYF
>TRBJ2-2|TRBV5-1|TRBD1|15|.
TGCGCCAGCAGCCTGGTAGGGGGCTTAAACGGGGAGCTGTTTTTT
CASSLVGGLNGELFF
>TRBJ2-7|TRBV11-2|.|14|.
TGTGCCAGCAGCTTAGGACTAGAAATGCACGAGCAGTACTTC
CASSLGLEMHEQYF
>TRBJ1-1|TRBV9|.|14|.
TGTGCCAGCAGCGAAAAAGCAGGGGCCACTGAAGCTTTCTTT
CASSEKAGATEAFF
>TRBJ2-7|TRBV7-2|.|13|.
TGTGCCAGCAGCCTATCCGGGACCTACGAGCAGTACTTC
CASSLSGTYEQYF
>TRBJ1-2|TRBV4-1|TRBD1|15|.
TGCGCCAGCAGCCAGGGGACAGAGACCTTCTATGGCTACACCTTC
CASSQGTETFYGYTF
>TRBJ2-2|TRBV5-1|.|13|few
TGCGCCAGCAGCCTATTCCAAACCGGGGAGCTGTTTTTT
CASSLFQTGELFF
>TRBJ2-7|TRBV27|TRBD2|15|.
TGTGCCAGCAGTTTAGGTTGGCGGGGGGGCGACGAGCAGTACTTC
CASSLGWRGGDEQYF
>TRBJ2-7|TRBV13|.|15|.
TGTGCCAGCAGCTTAACCCGGACAGTTAATTACGAGCAGTACTTC
CASSLTRTVNYEQYF
>TRBJ2-2|TRBV28|.|15|.
TGTGCCAGCAGTTTATACCTAGGTTCAAACGGGGAGCTGTTTTTT
CASSLYLGSNGELFF
>TRBJ1-1|TRBV5-1|TRBD1|15|.
TGCGCCAGCAGCTTTCTACAGGGGGCAAACACTGAAGCTTTCTTT
CASSFLQGANTEAFF
>TRBJ2-7|TRBV28|.|18|.
TGTGCCAGCAGTTTCCCCTCCCAACACGGGGGACCTACCTACGAGCAGTACTTC
CASSFPSQHGGPTYEQYF
>TRBJ1-2|TRBV6-5|.|13|.
TGTGCCAGCAGCCTTATTTCTAACTATGGCTACACCTTC
CASSLISNYGYTF
>TRBJ2-3|TRBV5-6|TRBD1|16|.
TGTGCCAGCAGCCCGGACAGGGGGCGGCCGGGGGATTCGCAGTATTTT
CASSPDRGRPGDSQYF
>TRBJ2-1|TRBV5-1|TRBD2|17|.
TGCGCCAGCAGCATTCGACTAGCGGGTACCTCCTACAATGAGCAGTTCTTC
CASSIRLAGTSYNEQFF
>TRBJ2-7|TRBV5-8|TRBD2|16|.
TGTGCCAGCAGCCAAGGACTAGCCGTGGGATCCTACGAGCAGTACTTC
CASSQGLAVGSYEQYF
>TRBJ1-5|TRBV6-5|TRBD1|12|once
TGTGCCAGCCGATTGGGACAGGGGCCCCAGCATTTT
CASRLGQGPQHF
>TRBJ1-4|TRBV9|TRBD1|18|.
TGTGCCAGCAGCGTAACCAACCGGCCCGGGACAGGGCCTGAAAAACTGTTTTTT
CASSVTNRPGTGPEKLFF
>TRBJ2-1|TRBV27|TRBD2|16|.
TGTGCCAGCCGAACCGGGACTAGCGGGGGGAGGAATGAGCAGTTCTTC
CASRTGTSGGRNEQFF
>TRBJ1-5|TRBV19|.|15|.
TGTGCCAGTAGTATGGTGACATCGGGGGTGGGGCCCCAGCATTTT
CASSMVTSGVGPQHF
>TRBJ2-7|TRBV28|.|13|once
TGTGCCAGCAACCTCCCAGGGGGGTACGAGCAGTACTTC
CASNLPGGYEQYF
>TRBJ2-1|TRBV7-9|TRBD2|14|.
TGTGCCAGCAGCTTTCGGCTAGCGGGGGACGAGCAGTTCTTC
CASSFRLAGDEQFF
>TRBJ2-7|TRBV19|.|14|.
TGTGCCAGTAGTCCCCAAAGACAGAATTTCGAGCAGTACTTC
CASSPQRQNFEQYF
>TRBJ2-3|TRBV4-3|.|15|once
TGCGCCAGCAGCGAAGTAGAGGGGGGCACAGATACGCAGTATTTT
CASSEVEGGTDTQYF
>TRBJ2-6|TRBV14|.|14|.
TGTGCCAGCAGCCTCGGAGGGGACGTCAACGTCCTGACTTTC
CASSLGGDVNVLTF
>TRBJ2-3|TRBV27|.|14|.
TGTGCCACCAGACTTGGAGGTAGCACAGATACGCAGTATTTT
CATRLGGSTDTQYF